The T cell receptor beta chain under discussion was sequenced for a study of identical twins. TCRdb re-analysed the 5' RACE reads in MiXCR, keeping a single row per CDR3 protein. The sample includes hundreds of thousands of distinct CDR3 sequences, under 9.5% of them seen just once. The table lists this clonotype with a few counts. Its target is unknown. Study outcomes and limitations: High-abundance cord blood beta clonotypes had fewer insertions; memory repertoires showed none.

This CDR3 contains 19 residues. Germline lookup yields CDR1 MDHEN and CDR2 SYDVKM. V lost 1 base, J lost 7 bases, and 10 bases stayed unmatched. These data are also associated with another study on yellow fever vaccine responses in identical twins.

The sequenced sample was memory (CD45RO+) T cells sorted from blood. V and J are TRBV28 and TRBJ2-1; 16 bases align to TRBD2. This sequence was found in a woman younger than 35 in good health. The CDR3 protein is CASSLSHGTSGRALNEQFF. DNA for the CDR3: TGTGCCAGCAGTTTATCCCACGGGACTAGCGGGAGGGCCTTAAATGAGCAGTTCTTC.